The next 20 T cell receptor beta chains were all read from a single sample in a study of beta chain features in type 1 diabetes. Study-wide results and limits: Type 1 diabetes patients had moderately but significantly shorter TCRB CDR3s in all four CD4+ subsets.

These receptors' targets are unknown. The isolated RNA, all of it, was reverse transcribed, so expressed TCRB transcripts were what got sequenced. TCRdb's table, derived via immunoSEQ multiplex PCR, lists solely in-frame clones and lacks some. In the table there are 120,000 or so clones, around a sixth of which are singletons. The material sequenced was central memory CD4+ T cells from blood. The receptors come from a man aged 18-30 years with type 1 diabetes.

This clone was counted ten times or more. CDR3 DNA: TGCGCCAGCAGCCAAGATCCTCGCCTAGCGGGTTTCTCTAGCACAGATACGCAGTATTTT. The encoded protein is CASSQDPRLAGFSSTDTQYF. The V gene is TRBV4-1, the J gene TRBJ2-3, with 8 bases matching TRBD2. Germline V gene data show CDR1 as MGHRA and CDR2 as YSYEKL. J gave up 0 bases and V 0 bases, and 14 bases lay outside the gene matches. This CDR3 has 20 residues.

The chain combines TRBV6-1 with TRBJ2-3, with TRBD2 matching 15 bases. This CDR3 is 19 amino acids long. In germline, CDR1 is MNHNS, CDR2 SASEGT. J was trimmed by 7 bases and V by 1 base; bases with no gene match: 12. DNA of the CDR3: TGTGCCAGCAGTGAAGGGACTAGCGGGAGGGCCGTGAGGCGGAATACGCAGTATTTT. It is translated as CASSEGTSGRAVRRNTQYF.

The V and J genes are TRBV7-9 and TRBJ2-7, with 7 bases fitting TRBD1. The CDR3 spans 16 residues. Trimming took 4 bases from V and 5 from J; bases not matched to a gene: 14. Germline values: CDR1 SEHNR, CDR2 FQNEAQ (reference sequence). The CDR3 is CASSYSGGRGIDEQYF. The CDR3 bases are TGTGCCAGCAGCTACTCAGGCGGCAGGGGGATCGACGAGCAGTACTTC.

This clone was picked up a small number of times. V is TRBV30 and J is TRBJ1-2, with D possibly TRBD1 on 5 matching bases. Germline V gene data show CDR1 as GTSNPN and CDR2 as SVGIG (reference sequence). The CDR3 spans 14 residues. Trimming stripped 2 bases from V and 5 bases from J, with 15 bases between. CDR3 DNA: TGTGCCTGGAGTCCGGGACCAGGGAGATATGGCTACACCTTC. Translated: CAWSPGPGRYGYTF.

The J gene is TRBJ2-7, the V gene TRBV4-3; tentatively, D is TRBD2 (5 bases). V shed 2 bases and J shed 2 bases, with 13 bases lying between them. The germline CDR1 and CDR2 sequences are LGHNA and YSLEER. The CDR3 has 15 amino acids. CDR3 in amino acids: CASSQREFGTYEQYF. The CDR3 coding sequence is TGCGCCAGCAGCCAAAGGGAATTCGGGACCTACGAGCAGTACTTC.

The CDR3 loop is CASSFRQGIYEQYF. The DNA of the CDR3 is TGTGCCAGCAGCTTCCGACAGGGAATCTACGAGCAGTACTTC. This chain uses TRBV7-6 with TRBJ2-7, with TRBD1 identical over 7 bases. V was pared by 3 bases and J by 3 bases, with 5 bases of the junction left unmatched. The CDR3 extends over 14 amino acids. CDR1 and CDR2 (germline): SGHVS, FNYEAQ.

This clone has a count of ten or more. The CDR3 loop is CASSAGQGATGELFF. The CDR3 DNA reads TGTGCCAGCAGCGCGGGACAGGGTGCGACCGGGGAGCTGTTTTTT. V gene TRBV11-2 combines with J gene TRBJ2-2; TRBD1 matches at 9 bases. V was pared by 5 bases and J by 5 bases, with 6 bases of the junction left unmatched. CDR3 length: 15 residues. The V gene's germline CDR1 is SGHAT and CDR2 FQNNGV.

The genes are TRBV6-1 and TRBJ2-5; D unresolved. The V gene lost 2 bases and the J gene lost 4 bases, with 11 bases spanning the gap. This CDR3 is built from 14 residues. Germline loops: CDR1 MNHNS, CDR2 SASEGT. This CDR3 is CASSEIYQGETQYF. Here the CDR3 DNA reads TGTGCCAGCAGTGAAATCTATCAAGGAGAGACCCAGTACTTC.

By proportion, this clone is medium-sized. V is TRBV7-9 and J is TRBJ2-1, with D possibly being TRBD1 or TRBD2 (5 bases each). V was cut by 5 bases and J by 1 base, with 15 bases left in between. This CDR3 spans 16 amino acids. The germline V gene encodes CDR1 SEHNR and CDR2 FQNEAQ (reference sequence). CDR3 protein: CASSPGASWSYNEQFF. For the CDR3, the DNA is TGTGCCAGCAGCCCTGGGGCTAGCTGGTCCTACAATGAGCAGTTCTTC.

The V and J genes are TRBV4-1 and TRBJ1-1, with 8 nucleotides matching TRBD1. Trimming took 6 bases from V and 5 from J; bases not matched to a gene: 26. The CDR3 extends over 20 amino acids. Germline V gene lookup returns CDR1 MGHRA and CDR2 YSYEKL. CDR3 in DNA: TGCGCCAGCAGTGCTCCATTGACCGGGGCGGCAGGGGGCGAACCAACTGAAGCTTTCTTT. It yields the protein CASSAPLTGAAGGEPTEAFF.

This clone was found a few times. This CDR3 is also generated by other DNA sequences in the sample. The V gene is TRBV7-2, the J gene TRBJ2-5; D not certain. CDR3 length equals 13 residues. The germline gives CDR1 SGHTA, CDR2 FQGNSA. Trimming removed 1 base from V and 2 bases from J, with 5 bases in between. CDR3 nucleotide sequence: TGTGCCAGCAGCTTAGGCCTTCAAGAGACCCAGTACTTC. Residues: CASSLGLQETQYF.

Only a few counts were recorded for this clone. The rearrangement links TRBV5-1 to TRBJ2-3; D gene unclear. Germline-derived CDR1 and CDR2 are SGHRS and YFSETQ. This CDR3 has 14 residues. V dropped 0 bases and J dropped 2 bases, with 7 bases sitting between them. CDR3 protein: CASSLAGHTDTQYF. CDR3 nucleotide sequence: TGCGCCAGCAGCTTGGCGGGCCACACAGATACGCAGTATTTT.

This clone was detected ten times or more. The junction differs from germline at one of its ends, possibly a read error. The V call is TRBV28, the J call TRBJ2-7; tentative D call: TRBD2 (5 bases). This CDR3 is 11 amino acids long. From germline, CDR1 is MDHEN and CDR2 SYDVKM. CDR3 in amino acids: CASRATTRQHF. The CDR3 DNA sequence: TGTGCCAGCAGGGCAACCACTAGGCAGCACTTC.

This chain connects TRBV11-3 to TRBJ1-4; D is unresolved. The CDR3 is 15 residues long. The germline gives CDR1 SGHNT, CDR2 YENEEA. Trimming left V 3 bases short and J 7 bases short, with 15 bases between. CDR3 sequence (DNA): TGTGCCAGCAGCTTCTATGGCGGAGTACCTGAAAAACTGTTTTTT. It codes for CASSFYGGVPEKLFF.

The chain links TRBV5-4 to TRBJ2-1; D might be TRBD2 (6 bases). V was cut by 0 bases and J by 2 bases, with 9 bases left in between. Germline V CDR1 and CDR2: SGHNT, YYREEE (reference sequence). The CDR3 is 15 residues long. The CDR3 loop reads CASSLAGAAYNEQFF. The CDR3 bases are TGTGCCAGCAGCTTGGCGGGAGCAGCCTACAATGAGCAGTTCTTC. Drawing the rest from reference TRBV5-4 and TRBJ2-1, the complete variable domain is ETGVTQSPTHLIKTRGQQVTLRCSSQSGHNTVSWYQQALGQGPQFIFQYYREEENGRGNFPPRFSGLQFPNYSSELNVNALELDDSALYLCASSLAGAAYNEQFFGPGTRLTVL.

The gene calls are TRBV6-5 and TRBJ2-1; 7 bases match TRBD2. V lost 6 bases and J lost 5; bases outside the gene matches: 7. CDR1 is MNHEY and CDR2 is SVGAGI in the germline V gene. This CDR3 has 14 amino acids. This CDR3 reads CASRGAGPDNEQFF. CDR3 nucleotide sequence: TGTGCCAGCAGAGGAGCGGGACCTGACAATGAGCAGTTCTTC.

This sequence joins TRBV29-1 and TRBJ1-2; D perhaps matches TRBD1 (5 bases). Between the trimmed V and J ends, which lost 5 bases and 2 bases, there was a span of 12 bases. CDR3 size: 13 residues. The germline V gene encodes CDR1 SQVTM and CDR2 ANQGSEA. CDR3 sequence: CSVRDDSNYGYTF. The CDR3 DNA sequence: TGCAGCGTTAGAGACGACAGCAACTATGGCTACACCTTC.

The chain joins TRBV30 to TRBJ2-5, with 8 bases aligning to TRBD2. The CDR3 has 16 residues. V lost 1 base, J lost 1 base, and 8 bases stayed unmatched. The germline V gene has CDR1 GTSNPN and CDR2 SVGIG (reference sequence). The CDR3 nucleotides read TGTGCCTGGAGTGGGGGACTAGGACGGAGCCAAGAGACCCAGTACTTC. Translating it yields CAWSGGLGRSQETQYF. The full variable domain, with the rest looked up from reference TRBV30 and TRBJ2-5, is SQTIHQWPATLVQPVGSPLSLECTVEGTSNPNLYWYRQAAGRGLQLLFYSVGIGQISSEVPQNLSASRPQDRQFILSSKKLLLSDSGFYLCAWSGGLGRSQETQYFGPGTRLLVL.

This clone has only a few counts. The genes are TRBV4-1 and TRBJ1-1; TRBD1 matches 8 bases. The V segment lost 0 bases and the J segment 7 bases; nucleotides outside the gene matches: 7. This CDR3 contains 15 residues. In germline, CDR1 is MGHRA, CDR2 YSYEKL. The chain's CDR3 is CASSQDRDRYLEAFF. CDR3 coding DNA: TGCGCCAGCAGCCAAGATCGGGACAGGTACCTTGAAGCTTTCTTT.

This clone was seen a handful of times. The J gene is TRBJ1-2, the V gene TRBV29-1; D gene uncertain. V dropped 4 bases and J dropped 4 bases, with 10 bases sitting between them. This CDR3 is 12 amino acids long. CDR1 is SQVTM and CDR2 is ANQGSEA in the germline V gene. The DNA of the CDR3 is TGCAGCGTTGTTAACAGCTCCTATGGCTACACCTTC. It is translated as CSVVNSSYGYTF.